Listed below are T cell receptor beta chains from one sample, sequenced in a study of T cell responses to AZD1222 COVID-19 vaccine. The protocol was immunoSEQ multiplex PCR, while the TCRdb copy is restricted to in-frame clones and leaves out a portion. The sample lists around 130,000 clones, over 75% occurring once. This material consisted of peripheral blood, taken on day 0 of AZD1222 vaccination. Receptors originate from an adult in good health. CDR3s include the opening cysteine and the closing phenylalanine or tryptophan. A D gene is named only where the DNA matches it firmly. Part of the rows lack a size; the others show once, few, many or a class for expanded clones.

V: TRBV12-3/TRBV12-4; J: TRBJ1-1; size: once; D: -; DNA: TGTGCCAGCAGTTTTCGGTTCGGTCGATTGGCTTTCTTT; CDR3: CASSFRFGRLAFF
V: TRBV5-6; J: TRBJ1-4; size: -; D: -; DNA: TGTGCCAGCAGCCCCTCCCGGGGGCCGGATAATGAAAAACTGTTTTTT; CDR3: CASSPSRGPDNEKLFF
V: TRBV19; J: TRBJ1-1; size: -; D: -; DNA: TGTGCCAGTATAAGGGATTGGGACACTGAAGCTTTCTTT; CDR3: CASIRDWDTEAFF
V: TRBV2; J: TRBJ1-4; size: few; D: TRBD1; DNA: TGTGCCAGCAAGTGGGACAGAGCTAATGAAAAACTGTTTTTT; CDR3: CASKWDRANEKLFF
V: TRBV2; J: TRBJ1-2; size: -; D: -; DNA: TGTGCCAGCAGTGAGCTGGGAGAGGACTATGGCTACACCTTC; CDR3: CASSELGEDYGYTF
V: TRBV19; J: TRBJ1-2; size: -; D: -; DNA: TGTGCCAGTAGTCTACTCAAGACCGCTAACTATGGCTACACCTTC; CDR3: CASSLLKTANYGYTF
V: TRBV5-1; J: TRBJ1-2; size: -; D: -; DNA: TGCGCCAGCAGCTCCCCTGGTAAGGATGGCTACACCTTC; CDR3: CASSSPGKDGYTF
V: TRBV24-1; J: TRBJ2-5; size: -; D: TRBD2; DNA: TGTGCCACCAGTGAGGGACTAGCCCCAGAGACCCAGTACTTC; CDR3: CATSEGLAPETQYF
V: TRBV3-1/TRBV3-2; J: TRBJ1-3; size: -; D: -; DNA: TGTGCCAGCAGCCAACTTGAGATTTACTCTGGAAACACCATATATTTT; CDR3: CASSQLEIYSGNTIYF
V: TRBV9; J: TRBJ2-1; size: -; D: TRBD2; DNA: TGTGCCAGCAGCGTAGGTTGGGGCGCGCTAGCGGTTTCCTACAATGAGCAGTTCTTC; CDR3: CASSVGWGALAVSYNEQFF
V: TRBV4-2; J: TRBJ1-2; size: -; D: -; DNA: TGTGCCAGCAGCCAAGAAGCGTTTGGCTACACCTTC; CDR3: CASSQEAFGYTF
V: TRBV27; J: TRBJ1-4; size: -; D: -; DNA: TGTGCCAGCAGTTTCCAGCCTGCAACTAATGAAAAACTGTTTTTT; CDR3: CASSFQPATNEKLFF